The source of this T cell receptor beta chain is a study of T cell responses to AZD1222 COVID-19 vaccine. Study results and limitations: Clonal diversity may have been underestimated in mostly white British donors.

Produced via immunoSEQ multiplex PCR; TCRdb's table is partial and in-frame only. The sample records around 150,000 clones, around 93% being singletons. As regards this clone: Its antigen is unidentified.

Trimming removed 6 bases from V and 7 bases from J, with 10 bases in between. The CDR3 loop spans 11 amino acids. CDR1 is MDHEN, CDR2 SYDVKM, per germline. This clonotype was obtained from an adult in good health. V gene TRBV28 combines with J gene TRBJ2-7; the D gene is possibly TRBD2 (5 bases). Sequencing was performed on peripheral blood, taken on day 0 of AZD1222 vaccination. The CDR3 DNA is TGTGCCAGCAGCCCTTCGGGGGAGCAGTACTTC. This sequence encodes CASSPSGEQYF.